The 11 T cell receptor beta chains listed next were all sequenced from one sample in a study of CD8+ T cells in alopecia areata. Isolated RNA was reverse transcribed into cDNA used as the sequencing template. Data came from immunoSEQ multiplex PCR; TCRdb stores just in-frame clones and leaves some out. The table includes about 210,000 clones, 40% to 45% detected once. Documented treatment: oral pan-JAK inhibitor, 5-10 mg twice daily. Here the sequenced sample was CD4+ T cells sorted from blood, taken at roughly week 36, from a patient treated with tofacitinib. These receptors all stem from a human donor with alopecia areata.

This clone was counted a few times. The gene calls are TRBV9 and TRBJ2-5; maybe TRBD2 (5 bases). The germline CDR1 and CDR2 sequences are SGDLS and YYNGEE. Trimming took off 4 bases at V and 2 bases at J, with 9 bases between the two ends. The CDR3 has 13 residues. The CDR3 loop is CASSRTDQETQYF. The CDR3 DNA is TGTGCCAGCAGCAGGACTGATCAAGAGACCCAGTACTTC.

Details on this clone: Other DNA sequences from this sample encode an identical CDR3 as well. The chain recombines TRBV2 with TRBJ2-5; D is possibly TRBD1 or TRBD2 (5 bases each). The CDR3 consists of 12 residues. The V end was cut by 7 bases, the J end by 1 base, with 7 bases between. Germline V CDR1 and CDR2: SNHLY, FYNNEI. CDR3 bases: TGTGCCAGCAAGGGACCCCAAGAGACCCAGTACTTC. Translated: CASKGPQETQYF.

This clone was counted a few times. This rearrangement joins TRBV21-1 to TRBJ2-3; TRBD1 is the table's D call, not checked against the DNA. TRBV21-1 is flagged as a pseudogene. The CDR3 length is 16 residues. The CDR3 nucleotides are TGTGCCAGCAGCAAAGCCTTACAGGGCAGCCTGTATACGCAGTATTTT. This codes for CASSKALQGSLYTQYF.

V and J are TRBV4-2 and TRBJ2-5; 7 nucleotides line up with TRBD2. Germline loops: CDR1 LGHNA, CDR2 YNFKEQ. The CDR3 loop spans 16 amino acids. Trimming removed 4 bases from V and 4 bases from J; junction bases left unmatched: 12. The CDR3 coding sequence is TGTGCCAGCAGCCCCTCGGGAGGCTTAAACGTAGAGACCCAGTACTTC. Translation gives CASSPSGGLNVETQYF.

The chain employs TRBV29-1 and TRBJ2-1; weak D call: TRBD1 (6 bases). Per germline, CDR1 SQVTM and CDR2 ANQGSEA. The germline V and J ends were trimmed by 4 bases and 4 bases, with 14 bases remaining between them. CDR3 size: 14 residues. In DNA form, the CDR3 reads TGCAGCGTTGCTAGGGGGAGCAAATACAATGAGCAGTTCTTC. This translates into CSVARGSKYNEQFF.

The J gene is TRBJ2-7, the V gene TRBV5-1; D uncertain. Looked up from germline, CDR1 is SGHRS and CDR2 is YFSETQ. The germline V and J ends were trimmed by 0 bases and 3 bases, with 13 bases remaining between them. The CDR3 is 15 residues long. The CDR3 DNA reads TGCGCCAGCAGCTTGGGCCCCCCTCCTGACTACGAGCAGTACTTC. It specifies CASSLGPPPDYEQYF.

The rearrangement links TRBV30 to TRBJ1-2; 7 nucleotides match TRBD1. The V and J ends lost 2 bases and 8 bases, in that order; junction bases with no gene match: 20. This CDR3 comprises 17 residues. CDR1 is GTSNPN, CDR2 SVGIG, per germline (reference sequence). The CDR3 coding sequence is TGTGCCTGGAGTAGCGTGCTCCGGGACAGCCAAGCGCGGGGCTACACCTTC. This encodes CAWSSVLRDSQARGYTF.

This clone was picked up a small number of times. V gene TRBV5-1 combines with J gene TRBJ2-3; no clear D gene. V was shortened by 0 bases and J by 6 bases, with 8 bases between the two germline ends. The germline gives CDR1 SGHRS, CDR2 YFSETQ. This CDR3 comprises 13 residues. As DNA, the CDR3 is TGCGCCAGCAGCTTGGATGGGCGGGATACGCAGTATTTT. As protein: CASSLDGRDTQYF.

J is TRBJ2-7 and V is TRBV15, with TRBD1 matching 7 bases. Germline V gene lookup returns CDR1 LNHNV and CDR2 YYDKDF (reference sequence). The CDR3 loop spans 13 amino acids. Trimming removed 0 bases from V and 6 bases from J; junction bases left unmatched: 2. CDR3 residues: CATSRDQGVEQYF. The DNA of the CDR3 is TGTGCCACCAGCAGAGATCAGGGGGTCGAGCAGTACTTC.

The chain combines TRBV19 with TRBJ2-3; possibly TRBD2 for D (5 bases). Per germline, CDR1 LNHDA and CDR2 SQIVND (reference sequence). Trimming stripped 6 bases from V and 2 bases from J, with 9 bases between. CDR3 length: 13 residues. The CDR3 loop reads CASRAEATDTQYF. CDR3 DNA sequence: TGTGCCAGTAGGGCGGAGGCCACAGATACGCAGTATTTT.

The gene calls are TRBV14 and TRBJ2-1; perhaps TRBD1 as D (6 bases). CDR3 length: 13 residues. V gave up 0 bases and J gave up 13 bases, with 13 bases separating them. Germline loops: CDR1 SGHDN, CDR2 FVKESK. This chain's CDR3 is CASSQEWTGQQFF. CDR3 coding DNA: TGTGCCAGCAGCCAAGAGTGGACGGGACAACAGTTCTTC.